The 2 T cell receptor beta chains given below trace back to one sample, sequenced in a study of blood T cells in healthy people across ages. It was with a sample-barcoded 5' primer and a J-beta primer mix that a second PCR of about 6 to 12 cycles was run. From the 5' RACE reads, TCRdb called clonotypes with MiXCR, one entry per CDR3 protein. In the table there are 800,000 to 1,000,000 distinct CDR3 sequences, 40% to 60% of which are singletons. Sequencing was performed on blood. The receptors were gathered from a young man in good health.

This clonotype has a single count. The V call is TRBV12-3 or TRBV12-4, the J call TRBJ1-1; D uncertain. The CDR3 loop spans 12 amino acids. V was clipped by 5 bases and J by 5 bases, with 9 bases between them. This CDR3 is CASSPTVTEAFF. CDR3 DNA: TGTGCCAGCAGTCCGACTGTGACTGAAGCTTTCTTT.

The chain uses TRBV3-1 and TRBJ1-2, with D perhaps TRBD1 (5 bases). The germline V gene has CDR1 LGHDT and CDR2 YNNKEL (reference sequence). V was clipped by 3 bases and J by 2 bases, with 7 bases between them. CDR3 length: 13 amino acids. The CDR3 DNA reads TGTGCCAGCAGCCACGACAGAAACTATGGCTACACCTTC. It translates to CASSHDRNYGYTF.